This T cell receptor beta chain was documented in a study of T-cell memory formation after mild COVID-19. At least ten counts were recorded for this clonotype. Antigen specificity is unknown. Trimming pared 1 base from V and 4 bases from J, leaving 11 bases between. This CDR3 spans 14 amino acids. Looked up from germline, CDR1 is SQVTM and CDR2 is ANQGSEA. Study-level results: There were some responding clones in pre-infection memory, which suggested that cross-reactive memory had joined.

TCRdb fed the 5' RACE reads into MiXCR, producing one record per CDR3 protein. Among hundreds of thousands of distinct CDR3 sequences listed, about a sixth were seen once. The gene calls are TRBV29-1 and TRBJ2-1, with D possibly matching TRBD1 (6 bases). Material for sequencing was PBMCs or a T cell subset sorted from them (not recorded which). This TCR came from an adult woman who had mild COVID-19 (a few samples of this study predate the infection). Cell type and time point are not known. The chain's CDR3 is CSVEGTENYNEQFF. The CDR3 DNA reads TGCAGCGTTGAAGGGACAGAGAATTACAATGAGCAGTTCTTC.